One T cell receptor (beta chain) is described in this entry. Its antigen is still unknown. This sample was taken from a study of TIL therapy for anti-PD-1-resistant metastatic lung cancer. In the study overall: Most patients had lung adenocarcinoma; a handful of tumors were EGFR-mutant, two ALK-rearranged; half smoked currently or formerly.

Sequencing used immunoSEQ v3. Sequencing depth was approximately 2 million read pairs for survey level, roughly 4.5-6.5 million for deep. Clones were sequenced by immunoSEQ multiplex PCR, and TCRdb holds only the in-frame ones, with some missing. Seen here are about 26,000 clones, under 80% observed once, and the top ten hold about 16%. Regarding time point: pre-treatment sample, taken before nivolumab and TIL therapy. Tumor tissue came from excised metastases, mostly pleural nodules or supraclavicular lymph nodes. Progressing patients received lymphodepletion, expanded TIL infusion and IL-2. General observations from the study: The cohort had more treatment-naive, never-smoker and oncogene-addicted patients than typical.

Germline loops: CDR1 SEHNR, CDR2 FQNEAQ (reference sequence). Trimming left V 3 bases short and J 6 bases short, with 12 bases between. This CDR3 region has 13 residues. The chain joins TRBV7-9 to TRBJ2-7; maybe TRBD2 (6 bases). The sample consisted of tumor tissue, taken at baseline. This sequence originates from a woman aged 30-79 years with non-small cell lung cancer. The DNA for the CDR3 is TGTGCCAGCAGCTTCTCGGGAGTAGGCGAGCAGTACTTC. It yields the protein CASSFSGVGEQYF.